Following are 4 T cell receptor beta chains from one sample sequenced in a study of shared clonotypes between healthy human individuals. The assay was immunoSEQ multiplex PCR, and TCRdb's table has in-frame clones only and misses some. This table has just under 350,000 clones, around 67% appearing once. Sequencing was done on a sample of memory CD4+ T cells sorted from blood. Sample subset: CD45RA-negative fraction. These receptors were obtained from a man aged 30 to 39 in good health.

The genes are TRBV10-3 and TRBJ2-1, with a weak D call TRBD2 (7 bases). The germline gives CDR1 ENHRY, CDR2 SYGVKD. Trimming took off 4 bases at V and 10 bases at J, with 11 bases between the two ends. CDR3 size: 12 residues. CDR3 bases: TGTGCCATCAGTGGGGGGGGCTACGAGCAGTTCTTC. Its protein product is CAISGGGYEQFF.

The rearrangement links TRBV7-2 to TRBJ2-5; 7 bases match TRBD1. CDR1 SGHTA and CDR2 FQGNSA come from the germline V gene. The junction had 3 bases not matched to a gene; V was cut back by 3 bases and J by 2 bases. The CDR3 is 14 residues long. The CDR3 here is CASSFNRGQETQYF. Here the CDR3 DNA reads TGTGCCAGCAGCTTTAACAGGGGACAAGAGACCCAGTACTTC.

V is TRBV2 and J is TRBJ1-1; the D is unclear. Germline CDR1 SNHLY, CDR2 FYNNEI. Trimming removed 7 bases at V and 3 bases at J, with 12 bases between. The CDR3 runs 13 residues. In nucleotides, the CDR3 is TGTGCCAGCACGTCGGGTCTGTACACTGAAGCTTTCTTT. Its translation is CASTSGLYTEAFF.

This clone appeared a few times. Other DNA sequences in the sample encode the same CDR3. The gene calls are TRBV5-1 and TRBJ2-5, with 7 bases identical to TRBD1. The CDR3 sequence is 13 residues long. Trimming cost V 3 bases and J 1 base; bases outside gene matches: 0. CDR1 and CDR2 from the germline V gene are SGHRS and YFSETQ. The CDR3 loop reads CASSWDSQETQYF. DNA of the CDR3: TGCGCCAGCAGCTGGGACAGCCAAGAGACCCAGTACTTC.